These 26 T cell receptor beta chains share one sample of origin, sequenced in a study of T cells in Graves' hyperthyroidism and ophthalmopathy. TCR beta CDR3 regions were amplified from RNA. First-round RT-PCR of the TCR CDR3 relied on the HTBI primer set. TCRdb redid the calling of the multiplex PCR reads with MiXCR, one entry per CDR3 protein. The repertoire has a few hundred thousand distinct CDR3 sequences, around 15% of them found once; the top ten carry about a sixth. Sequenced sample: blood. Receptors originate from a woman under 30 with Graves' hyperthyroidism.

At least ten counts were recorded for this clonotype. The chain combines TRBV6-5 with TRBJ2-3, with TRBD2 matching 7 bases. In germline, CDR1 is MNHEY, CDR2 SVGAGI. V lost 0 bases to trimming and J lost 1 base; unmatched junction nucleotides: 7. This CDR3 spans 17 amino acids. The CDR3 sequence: CASSYSLLAVGTDTQYF. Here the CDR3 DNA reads TGTGCCAGCAGTTACTCCCTCCTAGCGGTCGGCACAGATACGCAGTATTTT.

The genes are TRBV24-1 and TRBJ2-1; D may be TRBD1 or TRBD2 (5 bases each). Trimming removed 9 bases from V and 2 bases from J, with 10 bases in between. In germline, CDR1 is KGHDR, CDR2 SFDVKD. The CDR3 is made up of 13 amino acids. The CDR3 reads CATGTPTYNEQFF. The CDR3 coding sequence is TGTGCCACCGGGACGCCAACCTACAATGAGCAGTTCTTC.

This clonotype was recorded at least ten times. The CDR3 sequence: CASSASGIQETQYF. CDR3 DNA sequence: TGTGCCAGCAGCGCGAGCGGGATCCAAGAGACCCAGTACTTC. The V gene is TRBV7-2, the J gene TRBJ2-5; TRBD2 matches at 7 bases. CDR1 and CDR2 (germline): SGHTA, FQGNSA. V lost 5 bases, J lost 1 base, and 4 bases stayed unmatched. The CDR3 extends over 14 amino acids.

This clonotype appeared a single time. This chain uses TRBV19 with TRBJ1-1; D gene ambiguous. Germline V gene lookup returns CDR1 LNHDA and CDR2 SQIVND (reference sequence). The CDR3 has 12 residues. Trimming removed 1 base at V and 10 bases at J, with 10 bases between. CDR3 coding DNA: TGTGCCAGTAGTATAGGCAGGTTCGGAGCTTTCTTT. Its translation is CASSIGRFGAFF.

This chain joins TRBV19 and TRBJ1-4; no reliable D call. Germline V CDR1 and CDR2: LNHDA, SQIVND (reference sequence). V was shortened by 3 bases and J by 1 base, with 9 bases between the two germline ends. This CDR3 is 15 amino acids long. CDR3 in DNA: TGTGCCAGTAGTATGATGGGAAGAACTAATGAAAAACTGTTTTTT. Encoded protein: CASSMMGRTNEKLFF.

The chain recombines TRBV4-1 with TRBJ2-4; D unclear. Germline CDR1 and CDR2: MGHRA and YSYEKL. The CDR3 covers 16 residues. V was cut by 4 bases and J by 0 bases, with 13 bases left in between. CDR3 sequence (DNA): TGCGCCAGCAGCCCGGGCGCACTCCTAGCCAAAAACATTCAGTACTTC. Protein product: CASSPGALLAKNIQYF.

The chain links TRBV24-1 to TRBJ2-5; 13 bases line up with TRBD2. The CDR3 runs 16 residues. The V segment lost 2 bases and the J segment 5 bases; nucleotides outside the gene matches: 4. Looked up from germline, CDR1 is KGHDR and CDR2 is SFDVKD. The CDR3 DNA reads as TGTGCCACCAGTGATTGGGGACTAGCGGGAAAGGAGACCCAGTACTTC. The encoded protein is CATSDWGLAGKETQYF.

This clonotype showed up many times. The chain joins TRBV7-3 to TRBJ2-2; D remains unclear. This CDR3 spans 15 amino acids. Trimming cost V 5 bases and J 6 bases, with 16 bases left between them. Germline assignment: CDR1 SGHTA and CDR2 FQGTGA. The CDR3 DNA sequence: TGTGCCAGCAGCATAGGACGCGTGGGCCCCGGGGAGCTGTTTTTT. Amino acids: CASSIGRVGPGELFF.

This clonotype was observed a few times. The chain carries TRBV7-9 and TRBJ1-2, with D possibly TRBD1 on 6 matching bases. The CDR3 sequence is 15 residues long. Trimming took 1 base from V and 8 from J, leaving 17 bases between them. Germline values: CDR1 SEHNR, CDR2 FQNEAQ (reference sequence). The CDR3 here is CASSLGAGGREGYTF. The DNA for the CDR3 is TGTGCCAGCAGCTTAGGGGCGGGGGGCCGGGAAGGCTACACCTTC.

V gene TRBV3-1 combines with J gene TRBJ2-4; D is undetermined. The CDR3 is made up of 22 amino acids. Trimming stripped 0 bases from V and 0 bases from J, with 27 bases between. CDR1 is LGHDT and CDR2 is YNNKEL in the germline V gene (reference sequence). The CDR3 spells CASSQDWGTVLNLSIAKNIQYF. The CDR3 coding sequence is TGTGCCAGCAGCCAAGATTGGGGTACAGTACTAAACCTTTCGATAGCCAAAAACATTCAGTACTTC.

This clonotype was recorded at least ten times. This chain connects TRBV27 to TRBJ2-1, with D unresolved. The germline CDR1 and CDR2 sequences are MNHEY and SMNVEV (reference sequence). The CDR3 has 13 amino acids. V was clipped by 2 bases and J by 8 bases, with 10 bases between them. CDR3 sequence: CASSLRGRDEQFF. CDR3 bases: TGTGCCAGCAGTTTACGCGGACGGGATGAGCAGTTCTTC.

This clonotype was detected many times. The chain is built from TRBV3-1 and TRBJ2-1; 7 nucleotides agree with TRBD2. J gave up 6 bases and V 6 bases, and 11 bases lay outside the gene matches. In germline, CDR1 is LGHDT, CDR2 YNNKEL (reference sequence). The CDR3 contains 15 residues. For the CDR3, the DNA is TGTGCCAGCAGTCCTCAGCGGGGCGGGGCCAATGAGCAGTTCTTC. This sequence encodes CASSPQRGGANEQFF.

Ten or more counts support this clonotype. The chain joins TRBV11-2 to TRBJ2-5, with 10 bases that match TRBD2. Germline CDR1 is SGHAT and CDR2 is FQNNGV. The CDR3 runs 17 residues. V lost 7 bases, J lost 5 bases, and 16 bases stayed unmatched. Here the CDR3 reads CASKGLAGVLGRETQYF. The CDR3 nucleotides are TGTGCCAGCAAAGGGCTAGCGGGAGTCCTCGGCAGGGAGACCCAGTACTTC.

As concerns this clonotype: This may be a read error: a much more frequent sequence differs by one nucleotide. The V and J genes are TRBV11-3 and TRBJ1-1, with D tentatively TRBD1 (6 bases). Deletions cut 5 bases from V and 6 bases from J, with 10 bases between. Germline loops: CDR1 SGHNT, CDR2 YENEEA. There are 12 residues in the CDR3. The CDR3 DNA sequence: TGTGCCAGCAGCCCCAGGGGTTCTGAAGCTTTCTTT. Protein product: CASSPRGSEAFF.

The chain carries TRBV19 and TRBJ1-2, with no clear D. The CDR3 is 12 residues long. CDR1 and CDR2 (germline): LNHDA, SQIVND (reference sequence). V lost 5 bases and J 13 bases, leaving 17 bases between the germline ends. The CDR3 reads CASSANRLTSTF. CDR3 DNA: TGTGCCAGTAGTGCGAACAGACTGACTAGCACCTTC. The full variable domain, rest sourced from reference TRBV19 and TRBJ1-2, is DGGITQSPKYLFRKEGQNVTLSCEQNLNHDAMYWYRQDPGQGLRLIYYSQIVNDFQKGDIAEGYSVSREKKESFPLTVTSAQKNPTAFYLCASSANRLTSTFGSGTRLTVV.

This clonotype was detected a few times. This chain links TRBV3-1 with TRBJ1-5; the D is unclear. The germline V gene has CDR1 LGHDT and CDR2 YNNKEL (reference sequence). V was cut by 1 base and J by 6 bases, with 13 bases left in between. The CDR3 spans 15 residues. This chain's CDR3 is CASSQGRAASQPQHF. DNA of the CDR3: TGTGCCAGCAGCCAAGGGAGAGCGGCCAGTCAGCCCCAGCATTTT.

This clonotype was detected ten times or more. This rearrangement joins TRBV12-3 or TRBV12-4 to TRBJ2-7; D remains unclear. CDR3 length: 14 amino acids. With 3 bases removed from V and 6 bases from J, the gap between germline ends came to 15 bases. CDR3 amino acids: CASSFTVKGGEQYF. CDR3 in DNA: TGTGCCAGCAGTTTCACAGTGAAGGGCGGCGAGCAGTACTTC.

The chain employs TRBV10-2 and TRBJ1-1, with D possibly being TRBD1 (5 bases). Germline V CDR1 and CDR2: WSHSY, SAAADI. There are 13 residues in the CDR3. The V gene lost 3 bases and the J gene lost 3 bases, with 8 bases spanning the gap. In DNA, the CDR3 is TGCGCCAGCAGTGACGAGGGGTACACTGAAGCTTTCTTT. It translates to CASSDEGYTEAFF.

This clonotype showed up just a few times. The CDR3 DNA is TGTGCCAGCAGCGCTCGATGGGGAGGGTCGCGAGGCTACACCTTC. Translating it yields CASSARWGGSRGYTF. The chain uses TRBV13 and TRBJ1-2, with D unresolved. V lost 5 bases to trimming and J lost 8 bases, with 21 bases between them. The germline V gene has CDR1 PRHDT and CDR2 FYEKMQ (reference sequence). CDR3 length equals 15 residues.

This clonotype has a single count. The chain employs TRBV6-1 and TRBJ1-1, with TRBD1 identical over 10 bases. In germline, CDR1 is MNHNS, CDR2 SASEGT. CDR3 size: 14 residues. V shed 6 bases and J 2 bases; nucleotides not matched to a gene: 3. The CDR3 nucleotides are TGTGCCAGCAGGCGACAGGGGGCTAACACTGAAGCTTTCTTT. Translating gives CASRRQGANTEAFF.

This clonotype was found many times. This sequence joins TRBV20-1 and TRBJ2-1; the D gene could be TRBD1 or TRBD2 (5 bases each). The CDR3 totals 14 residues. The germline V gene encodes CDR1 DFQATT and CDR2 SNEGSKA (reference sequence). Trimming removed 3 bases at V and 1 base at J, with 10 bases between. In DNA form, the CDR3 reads TGCAGTGCTAGCGGGACGATGTCCTACAATGAGCAGTTCTTC. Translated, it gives CSASGTMSYNEQFF.

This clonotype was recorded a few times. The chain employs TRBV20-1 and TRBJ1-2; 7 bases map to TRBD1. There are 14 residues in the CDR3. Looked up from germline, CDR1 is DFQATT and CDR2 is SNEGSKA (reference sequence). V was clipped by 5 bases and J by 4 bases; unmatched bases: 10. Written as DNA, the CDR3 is TGCAGTGCTTCGGGACAGCGGGTCATCTATGGCTACACCTTC. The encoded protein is CSASGQRVIYGYTF.

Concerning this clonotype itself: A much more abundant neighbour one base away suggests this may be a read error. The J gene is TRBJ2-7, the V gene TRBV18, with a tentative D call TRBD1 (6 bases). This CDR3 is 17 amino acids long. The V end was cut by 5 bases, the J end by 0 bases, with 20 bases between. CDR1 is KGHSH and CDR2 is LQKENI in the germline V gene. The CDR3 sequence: CASSKKIGTPSSYEQYF. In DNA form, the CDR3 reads TGTGCCAGCTCAAAGAAAATAGGGACACCGAGCTCCTACGAGCAGTACTTC.

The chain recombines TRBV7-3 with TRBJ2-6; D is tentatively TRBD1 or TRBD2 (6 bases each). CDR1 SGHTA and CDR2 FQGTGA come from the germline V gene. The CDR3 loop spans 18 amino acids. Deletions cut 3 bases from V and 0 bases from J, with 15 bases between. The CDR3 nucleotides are TGTGCCAGCAGCTTGGGGTCGGGGGCTAACTCTGGGGCCAACGTCCTGACTTTC. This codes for CASSLGSGANSGANVLTF.

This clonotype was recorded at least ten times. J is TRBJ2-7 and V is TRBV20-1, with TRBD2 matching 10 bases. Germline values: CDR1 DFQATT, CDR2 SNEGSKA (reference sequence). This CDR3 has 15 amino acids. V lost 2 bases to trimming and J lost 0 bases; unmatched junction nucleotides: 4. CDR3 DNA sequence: TGCAGTGCTAGACCCGCTAGCGGGAGCTCCTACGAGCAGTACTTC. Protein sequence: CSARPASGSSYEQYF.

The CDR3: CASSLGDTEQYF. CDR3 sequence (DNA): TGCGCCAGCAGCTTGGGAGACACCGAGCAGTACTTC. The chain uses TRBV5-1 and TRBJ2-7; no definite D call. Germline CDR1 SGHRS, CDR2 YFSETQ. Trimming took off 0 bases at V and 6 bases at J, with 7 bases between the two ends. The CDR3 sequence is 12 residues long.